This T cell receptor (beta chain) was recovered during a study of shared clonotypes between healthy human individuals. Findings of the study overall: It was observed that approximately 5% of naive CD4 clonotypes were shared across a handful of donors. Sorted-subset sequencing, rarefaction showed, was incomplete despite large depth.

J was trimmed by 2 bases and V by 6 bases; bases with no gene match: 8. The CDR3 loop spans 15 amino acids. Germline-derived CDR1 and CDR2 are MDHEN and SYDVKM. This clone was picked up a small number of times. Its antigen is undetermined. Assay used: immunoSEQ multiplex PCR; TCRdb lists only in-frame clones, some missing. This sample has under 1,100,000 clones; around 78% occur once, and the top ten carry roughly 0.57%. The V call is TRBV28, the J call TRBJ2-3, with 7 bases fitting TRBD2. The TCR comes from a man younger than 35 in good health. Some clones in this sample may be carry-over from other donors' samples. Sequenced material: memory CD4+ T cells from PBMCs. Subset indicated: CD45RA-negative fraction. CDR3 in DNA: TGTGCCAGCAGCCCCGGGGGGAGGACCACAGATACGCAGTATTTT. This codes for CASSPGGRTTDTQYF.